One sample yielded the 30 T cell receptor beta chains listed below, sequenced in a study of OX40 agonist ivuxolimab in advanced cancers. Clones were sequenced by immunoSEQ multiplex PCR, and TCRdb holds only the in-frame ones, with some missing. The table has some 43,000 clones, approximately 88% seen once. Sequenced material: CD4+ or CD8+ T cells sorted from blood, taken in a trial of the OX40 agonist ivuxolimab. The receptors here all came from an adult with an advanced solid tumor such as melanoma, head and neck, liver or kidney cancer.

The rearrangement joins TRBV15 to TRBJ1-5; D unclear. V was trimmed by 0 bases and J by 4 bases, leaving 10 bases between them. Germline V CDR1 and CDR2: LNHNV, YYDKDF (reference sequence). The CDR3 spans 15 residues. CDR3 DNA sequence: TGTGCCACCAGCAGAGATGGCGCCTCAAATCAGCCCCAGCATTTT. Translated: CATSRDGASNQPQHF. The full variable domain, in which reference TRBV15 and TRBJ1-5 provide the parts outside the CDR3, is DAMVIQNPRYQVTQFGKPVTLSCSQTLNHNVMYWYQQKSSQAPKLLFHYYDKDFNNEADTPDNFQSRRPNTSFCFLDIRSPGLGDTAMYLCATSRDGASNQPQHFGDGTRLSIL.

The CDR3 nucleotides read TGTGCCAGCCTTCCCGGGGACTATAATTCACCCCTCCACTTT. Its translation: CASLPGDYNSPLHF. The chain couples TRBV28 to TRBJ1-6; D ambiguous. From germline, CDR1 is MDHEN and CDR2 SYDVKM. There are 14 residues in the CDR3. Trimming stripped 8 bases from V and 3 bases from J, with 11 bases between.

CDR3 sequence: CASSRSISGGYTF. DNA for the CDR3: TGTGCCAGCAGCCGGAGTATTTCCGGAGGCTACACCTTC. The V and J genes are TRBV14 and TRBJ1-2; D is unresolved. The germline gives CDR1 SGHDN, CDR2 FVKESK. The CDR3 is made up of 13 amino acids. V shed 4 bases and J shed 8 bases, with 14 bases lying between them.

V usage is TRBV19 and J usage is TRBJ2-7; TRBD2 agrees at 13 bases. Losses at the gene ends were 5 bases for V and 7 bases for J; bases not matched to a gene: 8. Germline values: CDR1 LNHDA, CDR2 SQIVND (reference sequence). This CDR3 is 15 amino acids long. The CDR3: CASSRWTSGSEEQYF. Here the CDR3 DNA reads TGTGCCAGTAGTCGATGGACTAGCGGGAGTGAAGAGCAGTACTTC. Full variable domain (rest looked up from reference TRBV19 and TRBJ2-7): DGGITQSPKYLFRKEGQNVTLSCEQNLNHDAMYWYRQDPGQGLRLIYYSQIVNDFQKGDIAEGYSVSREKKESFPLTVTSAQKNPTAFYLCASSRWTSGSEEQYFGPGTRLTVT.

The chain has TRBV5-1 and TRBJ1-2; 7 bases align to TRBD1. This CDR3 spans 15 amino acids. Trimming at V came to 6 bases and at J to 7 bases, leaving 15 bases not matched to a gene. CDR1 and CDR2 from the germline V gene are SGHRS and YFSETQ. The CDR3 loop is CASKDREGQFGGYTF. As DNA, the CDR3 is TGCGCCAGCAAAGACAGGGAGGGGCAGTTCGGTGGCTACACCTTC.

V gene TRBV5-4 combines with J gene TRBJ1-3; D gene unclear. The length of the CDR3 is 15 residues. Trimming took 4 bases from V and 4 from J, leaving 15 bases between them. Per germline, CDR1 SGHNT and CDR2 YYREEE (reference sequence). CDR3 region: CASSKVGVSGNTIYF. In DNA, the CDR3 is TGTGCCAGCAGCAAGGTTGGGGTATCCGGAAACACCATATATTTT.

The chain carries TRBV7-3 and TRBJ2-1, with 7 bases identical to TRBD2. The CDR3 covers 13 residues. Trimming at V came to 4 bases and at J to 5 bases, leaving 2 bases not matched to a gene. Germline assignment: CDR1 SGHTA and CDR2 FQGTGA. CDR3 sequence reads: CASSWGLNNEQFF. DNA of the CDR3: TGTGCCAGCAGCTGGGGACTAAACAATGAGCAGTTCTTC.

V is TRBV9 and J is TRBJ2-1; D remains unclear. The CDR3 has 10 residues. The V end was cut by 7 bases, the J end by 7 bases, with 6 bases between. CDR1 and CDR2 (germline): SGDLS, YYNGEE. CDR3 residues: CASLKNEQFF. The CDR3 nucleotides read TGTGCCAGCCTGAAGAATGAGCAGTTCTTC.

The chain couples TRBV19 to TRBJ2-6, with 9 bases aligning to TRBD1. Per germline, CDR1 LNHDA and CDR2 SQIVND (reference sequence). J was trimmed by 2 bases and V by 5 bases; bases with no gene match: 4. The CDR3 length is 16 residues. CDR3 coding DNA: TGTGCCAGTAGTCAGGGACAGGGAACTGGGGCCAACGTCCTGACTTTC. This gives the protein CASSQGQGTGANVLTF.

This clone was observed a single time. This sequence joins TRBV7-2 and TRBJ2-6; D not resolved. V lost 4 bases and J 0 bases, leaving 16 bases between the germline ends. The germline V gene has CDR1 SGHTA and CDR2 FQGNSA. This CDR3 region has 18 residues. The CDR3 loop is CASSYFRTTTSGANVLTF. As DNA, the CDR3 is TGTGCCAGCAGCTATTTCCGGACCACCACCTCTGGGGCCAACGTCCTGACTTTC.

The chain couples TRBV11-2 to TRBJ2-7; D is ambiguous. The CDR3 consists of 13 residues. Germline V lookup: CDR1 SGHAT, CDR2 FQNNGV. V dropped 1 base and J dropped 3 bases, with 7 bases sitting between them. The CDR3 region has the DNA TGTGCCAGCAGCTTAGTTTGGAACTACGAGCAGTACTTC. It encodes CASSLVWNYEQYF.

This clone was observed a single time. This chain joins TRBV4-2 and TRBJ1-1; D may be TRBD1 (6 bases). The CDR3 spans 17 residues. The V gene lost 0 bases and the J gene lost 5 bases, with 19 bases spanning the gap. Germline V gene lookup returns CDR1 LGHNA and CDR2 YNFKEQ. DNA for the CDR3: TGTGCCAGCAGCCAAGAATCGGGCAGGGGAGGCTCTACTGAAGCTTTCTTT. It translates to CASSQESGRGGSTEAFF.

V and J are TRBV5-5 and TRBJ2-7; tentatively, D is TRBD2 (5 bases). CDR1 and CDR2 (germline): SGHKS, YYEKEE (reference sequence). With 0 bases removed from V and 6 bases from J, the gap between germline ends came to 7 bases. The CDR3 is made up of 12 amino acids. CDR3: CASSLEEVEQYF. Written as DNA, the CDR3 is TGTGCCAGCAGCTTGGAGGAGGTCGAGCAGTACTTC.

The rearrangement joins TRBV4-2 to TRBJ1-5; perhaps TRBD1 as D (5 bases). The CDR3 is made up of 15 amino acids. Germline CDR1 reads LGHNA; CDR2 reads YNFKEQ. The V gene lost 0 bases and the J gene lost 0 bases, with 6 bases spanning the gap. The CDR3 protein is CASSQETVSNQPQHF. The CDR3 coding sequence is TGTGCCAGCAGCCAAGAGACAGTTAGCAATCAGCCCCAGCATTTT.

The rearrangement links TRBV10-2 to TRBJ2-1; D might be TRBD1 (5 bases). Deletions cut 4 bases from V and 0 bases from J, with 10 bases between. The CDR3 consists of 15 residues. Germline V CDR1 and CDR2: WSHSY, SAAADI. Here the CDR3 DNA reads TGCGCCAGCAGTGTCCAGGGAAGCTCCTACAATGAGCAGTTCTTC. This codes for CASSVQGSSYNEQFF.

The chain combines TRBV7-2 with TRBJ1-6; TRBD1 is a possible D gene (5 bases). Trimming took off 5 bases at V and 7 bases at J, with 12 bases between the two ends. The CDR3 has 14 amino acids. The germline gives CDR1 SGHTA, CDR2 FQGNSA. In DNA, the CDR3 is TGTGCCAGCAGCCTTCAGGGTACCAATTCACCCCTCCACTTT. The encoded protein is CASSLQGTNSPLHF.

The chain joins TRBV28 to TRBJ2-4; 9 bases are shared with TRBD1. Germline lookup yields CDR1 MDHEN and CDR2 SYDVKM. J gave up 3 bases and V 1 base, and 4 bases lay outside the gene matches. The CDR3 is made up of 16 amino acids. Here the CDR3 reads CASSLYRGQVKNIQYF. The CDR3 nucleotides read TGTGCCAGCAGTTTATACAGGGGGCAGGTCAAAAACATTCAGTACTTC.

V gene TRBV10-3 combines with J gene TRBJ2-3, with 8 nucleotides matching TRBD1. CDR1 is ENHRY and CDR2 is SYGVKD in the germline V gene. The CDR3 spans 14 residues. Trimming took 6 bases from V and 0 from J; bases not matched to a gene: 2. The CDR3 protein is CAIRTGASTDTQYF. Here the CDR3 DNA reads TGTGCCATCAGGACAGGGGCAAGCACAGATACGCAGTATTTT.

The chain couples TRBV19 to TRBJ2-3; possibly TRBD2 for D (6 bases). The V and J ends lost 4 bases and 3 bases respectively, with 11 bases between them. The CDR3 covers 14 residues. CDR1 is LNHDA and CDR2 is SQIVND in the germline V gene (reference sequence). In nucleotides, the CDR3 is TGTGCCAGTAGTAAGGCGGGGCAAACAGATACGCAGTATTTT. Its translation is CASSKAGQTDTQYF.

The sample holds one count of this clone. CDR3 loop: CASSRHGQGNTGELFF. DNA of the CDR3: TGTGCCAGCAGCCGTCACGGACAGGGGAACACCGGGGAGCTGTTTTTT. The chain is built from TRBV5-5 and TRBJ2-2; 8 bases line up with TRBD1. The V gene's germline CDR1 is SGHKS and CDR2 YYEKEE (reference sequence). The V segment lost 4 bases and the J segment 1 base; nucleotides outside the gene matches: 6. The CDR3 loop spans 16 amino acids. The variable domain in full, completed from reference TRBV5-5 and TRBJ2-2, reads DAGVTQSPTHLIKTRGQQVTLRCSPISGHKSVSWYQQVLGQGPQFIFQYYEKEERGRGNFPDRFSARQFPNYSSELNVNALLLGDSALYLCASSRHGQGNTGELFFGEGSRLTVL.

The chain links TRBV5-4 to TRBJ2-5; 8 nucleotides align to TRBD1. The CDR3 is made up of 14 amino acids. The V gene end was trimmed by 0 bases and the J gene end by 5 bases; junction bases not matched to a gene: 3. Germline CDR1 is SGHNT and CDR2 is YYREEE (reference sequence). The DNA for the CDR3 is TGTGCCAGCAGCTTGGCAGGGGGCGCGGAGACCCAGTACTTC. This encodes CASSLAGGAETQYF.

The chain links TRBV6-5 to TRBJ1-2; D is unresolved. CDR3 length: 11 amino acids. Deletions cut 2 bases from V and 13 bases from J, with 11 bases between. CDR1 and CDR2 (germline): MNHEY, SVGAGI. The CDR3 nucleotides are TGTGCCAGCAGTTACGCGGGCTCTTCCACCTTC. It yields the protein CASSYAGSSTF.

The chain recombines TRBV4-1 with TRBJ1-2; D perhaps matches TRBD1 (6 bases). V was trimmed by 2 bases and J by 8 bases, leaving 18 bases between them. This CDR3 comprises 15 residues. Germline V gene sequence: CDR1 MGHRA, CDR2 YSYEKL. CDR3 coding DNA: TGCGCCAGCAGCCAAAAGGACAGTGGGTCTTCAGGCTACACCTTC. It translates to CASSQKDSGSSGYTF.

This clone occurred once. The V gene is TRBV5-1, the J gene TRBJ2-5; D is possibly TRBD2 (6 bases). The V and J ends lost 1 base and 4 bases respectively, with 20 bases between them. The CDR3 is 17 amino acids. The germline CDR1 and CDR2 sequences are SGHRS and YFSETQ. The DNA of the CDR3 is TGCGCCAGCAGCTTGTTGTCTAGCGTCACCGGCGGAGAGACCCAGTACTTC. Protein sequence: CASSLLSSVTGGETQYF.

This chain connects TRBV7-8 to TRBJ1-1; D ambiguous. The germline V and J ends were trimmed by 6 bases and 1 base, with 12 bases remaining between them. CDR3 length equals 14 residues. The germline CDR1 and CDR2 sequences are SGHVS and FQNEAQ. Here the CDR3 reads CASSKRRENTEAFF. The CDR3 nucleotides read TGTGCCAGCAGTAAACGGAGGGAGAACACTGAAGCTTTCTTT.

The chain uses TRBV27 and TRBJ2-3; the D gene is possibly TRBD2 (6 bases). With 2 bases removed from V and 2 bases from J, the gap between germline ends came to 14 bases. The germline CDR1 and CDR2 sequences are MNHEY and SMNVEV (reference sequence). The CDR3 covers 16 residues. The CDR3: CASSLTRAGPTDTQYF. CDR3 coding DNA: TGTGCCAGCAGTTTAACACGTGCGGGACCCACAGATACGCAGTATTTT.

The genes are TRBV7-2 and TRBJ1-2; tentative D call: TRBD1 (6 bases). Germline assignment: CDR1 SGHTA and CDR2 FQGNSA. The V end was cut by 5 bases, the J end by 0 bases, with 10 bases between. CDR3 length: 14 residues. The CDR3 bases are TGTGCCAGCAGCAAGGGACAATCTAACTATGGCTACACCTTC. Protein product: CASSKGQSNYGYTF.

This clone has only a few counts. In DNA, the CDR3 is TGTGCCAGCAGTCCACGGGGACTGATGAATCAGCCCCAGCATTTT. This codes for CASSPRGLMNQPQHF. V and J are TRBV6-5 and TRBJ1-5; D is perhaps TRBD1 (5 bases). The CDR3 contains 15 residues. V shed 5 bases and J shed 4 bases, with 15 bases lying between them. Germline V CDR1 and CDR2: MNHEY, SVGAGI.

V gene TRBV13 combines with J gene TRBJ2-7; D tentatively fits TRBD1 or TRBD2 (5 bases each). The CDR3 spans 14 residues. Per the germline V gene, CDR1 is PRHDT and CDR2 is FYEKMQ (reference sequence). V lost 5 bases, J lost 4 bases, and 15 bases lay in between. For the CDR3, the DNA is TGTGCCAGCAGCGTACGGGACGTTCGTTACGAGCAGTACTTC. As protein: CASSVRDVRYEQYF.

The rearrangement links TRBV6-1 to TRBJ1-5; unclear D gene. From germline, CDR1 is MNHNS and CDR2 SASEGT. Trimming shortened V by 10 bases and J by 0 bases, and 13 bases separated the two germline ends. The CDR3 has 14 residues. In nucleotides, the CDR3 is TGTGCCACCGAGCGGCAGGATAGCAATCAGCCCCAGCATTTT. It codes for CATERQDSNQPQHF.